This TCR beta chain was captured by sequencing in a study of sequential checkpoint blockade in melanoma. Overall study: Maintenance nivolumab came after either treatment sequence.

V trimming: 3 bases; J trimming: 4 bases; junction bases outside the gene matches: 0. Looked up from germline, CDR1 is MNHNS and CDR2 is SASEGT. This CDR3 spans 15 amino acids. The treatment here: randomized to nivolumab then ipilimumab (arm A) or the reverse (arm B). The repertoire was sequenced with immunoSEQ multiplex PCR; TCRdb's copy has only in-frame clones and lacks some. The table records over 25,000 clones, roughly 85% of them present only once. Material: CD8+ T cells sorted from blood (inferred from file names), obtained from a patient given nivolumab and ipilimumab in sequence. This TCR was recovered from a human donor with melanoma. This rearrangement joins TRBV6-1 to TRBJ2-7; 16 positions agree with TRBD2. The CDR3, as DNA: TGTGCCAGCAGTGAGGGACTAGCGGGAGGGTACGAGCAGTACTTC. Encoded protein: CASSEGLAGGYEQYF.